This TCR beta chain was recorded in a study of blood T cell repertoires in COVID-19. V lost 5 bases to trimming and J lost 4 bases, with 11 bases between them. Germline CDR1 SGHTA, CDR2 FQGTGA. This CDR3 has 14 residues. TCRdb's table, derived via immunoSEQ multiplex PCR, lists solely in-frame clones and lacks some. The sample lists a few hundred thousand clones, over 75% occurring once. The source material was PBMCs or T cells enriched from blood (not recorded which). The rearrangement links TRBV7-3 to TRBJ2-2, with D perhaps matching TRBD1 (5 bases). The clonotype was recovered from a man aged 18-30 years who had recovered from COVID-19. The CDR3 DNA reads TGTGCCAGCAGCCCAGGGTCGCTCACCGGGGAGCTGTTTTTT. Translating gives CASSPGSLTGELFF.